These 15 T cell receptor beta chains were sequenced from one sample in a study of Graves' ophthalmopathy and Graves' hyperthyroidism. RNA transcripts were the source from which TCR beta CDR3 regions were amplified. Scientists carried out first-round RT-PCR using HTBI primers and then a second-round multiplex PCR. TCRdb reanalysed the multiplex PCR reads using MiXCR and keeps one entry per CDR3 protein. The repertoire holds 600,000 to 650,000 distinct CDR3 sequences, with around a fifth as singletons. The sample taken for sequencing was peripheral blood. The receptors come from a woman aged 18 to 35 with stable Graves' hyperthyroidism. Some clones in this sample may be carry-over from other donors' samples.

The rearrangement joins TRBV11-2 to TRBJ2-7, with D uncertain. V lost 1 base to trimming and J lost 6 bases, with 10 bases between them. The CDR3 has 13 amino acids. Germline CDR1 reads SGHAT; CDR2 reads FQNNGV. Here the CDR3 reads CASSLAANGEQYF. CDR3 nucleotide sequence: TGTGCCAGCAGCTTAGCTGCCAACGGCGAGCAGTACTTC.

This clonotype has a count of ten or more. The rearrangement links TRBV7-2 to TRBJ2-7, with D uncertain. From germline, CDR1 is SGHTA and CDR2 FQGNSA. Trimming stripped 1 base from V and 4 bases from J, with 14 bases between. This CDR3 is built from 15 residues. CDR3 amino acids: CASSLVSNTGYEQYF. The CDR3 coding sequence is TGTGCCAGCAGCTTAGTATCGAACACCGGGTACGAGCAGTACTTC.

The rearrangement joins TRBV12-3 or TRBV12-4 to TRBJ1-5; D is unresolved. This CDR3 has 15 amino acids. The V gene lost 3 bases and the J gene lost 2 bases, with 11 bases spanning the gap. CDR3 region: CASSLGVYGNQPQHF. Written as DNA, the CDR3 is TGTGCCAGCAGTTTGGGTGTTTACGGCAATCAGCCCCAGCATTTT.

With regard to this clonotype: Possible read error: a much larger clone is one base away. The CDR3 bases are TGCGCCAGCAGCGGAGACACCGGACTTTCCTACGAGCAGTACTTC. The encoded protein is CASSGDTGLSYEQYF. V and J are TRBV5-1 and TRBJ2-7; weak D call: TRBD2 (5 bases). Trimming left V 4 bases short and J 1 base short, with 15 bases between. CDR1 and CDR2 from the germline V gene are SGHRS and YFSETQ. There are 15 residues in the CDR3.

This clonotype has just a few counts. The chain links TRBV7-6 to TRBJ1-2; TRBD1 matches 7 bases. CDR1 is SGHVS, CDR2 FNYEAQ, per germline. The J segment lost 8 bases and the V segment lost 5 bases, leaving 8 bases of the junction unmatched. This CDR3 has 13 amino acids. The CDR3 DNA reads as TGTGCCAGCAGCCTACAGGGGTTTCTGGGCTACACCTTC. This gives the protein CASSLQGFLGYTF.

This clonotype was seen at least ten times. The chain recombines TRBV12-3 or TRBV12-4 with TRBJ2-2, with D possibly being TRBD1 (6 bases). CDR3 length: 17 residues. The germline V and J ends were trimmed by 6 bases and 0 bases, with 17 bases remaining between them. The CDR3: CASRVWGTPPNTGELFF. DNA for the CDR3: TGTGCCAGCAGGGTGTGGGGGACACCTCCGAACACCGGGGAGCTGTTTTTT.

This clonotype was seen repeatedly, ten times or more. This chain joins TRBV5-1 and TRBJ1-2, with 9 bases lining up with TRBD1. Trimming removed 6 bases from V and 3 bases from J; junction bases left unmatched: 3. CDR1 is SGHRS, CDR2 YFSETQ, per germline. The CDR3 has 13 amino acids. The CDR3 here is CASKGQGYYGYTF. Here the CDR3 DNA reads TGCGCCAGCAAGGGACAGGGTTACTATGGCTACACCTTC. The variable domain in full, completed from reference TRBV5-1 and TRBJ1-2, reads KAGVTQTPRYLIKTRGQQVTLSCSPISGHRSVSWYQQTPGQGLQFLFEYFSETQRNKGNFPGRFSGRQFSNSRSEMNVSTLELGDSALYLCASKGQGYYGYTFGSGTRLTVV.

Comments on this clonotype: A read error may be the cause here, since a much bigger clone is one base away. This chain joins TRBV5-1 and TRBJ1-1; no definite D call. The CDR3 sequence is 14 residues long. In germline, CDR1 is SGHRS, CDR2 YFSETQ. The DNA of the CDR3 is TGCGCCAGCCTGTTACAGCCTTCTGCACCTGAATCTTTCTTT. Protein: CASLLQPSAPESFF.

V and J are TRBV12-3 or TRBV12-4 and TRBJ2-5; 7 bases are shared with TRBD2. J was trimmed by 4 bases and V by 4 bases; bases with no gene match: 18. This CDR3 comprises 18 residues. The CDR3 coding sequence is TGTGCCAGCAGTTCGAGAATCGCGACCGGGGGGAAGGGAGAGACCCAGTACTTC. The encoded protein is CASSSRIATGGKGETQYF.

This clonotype was picked up many times. V usage is TRBV20-1 and J usage is TRBJ2-7; TRBD1 matches 8 bases. The germline CDR1 and CDR2 sequences are DFQATT and SNEGSKA (reference sequence). The CDR3 is 14 amino acids. Losses at the gene ends were 6 bases for V and 2 bases for J; bases not matched to a gene: 9. The CDR3 spells CSAPRTGQAYEQYF. The CDR3 region has the DNA TGCAGTGCCCCACGGACAGGGCAGGCCTACGAGCAGTACTTC.

This clonotype was counted ten times or more. The chain is built from TRBV2 and TRBJ1-2; D perhaps matches TRBD1 (6 bases). The V gene's germline CDR1 is SNHLY and CDR2 FYNNEI. V was pared by 2 bases and J by 0 bases, with 10 bases between. The CDR3 is made up of 15 amino acids. CDR3 in amino acids: CASSESRGPNYGYTF. In DNA, the CDR3 is TGTGCCAGCAGTGAATCCAGGGGACCTAACTATGGCTACACCTTC.

This clonotype was detected ten times or more. The chain recombines TRBV7-2 with TRBJ2-6, with D unclear. Germline lookup yields CDR1 SGHTA and CDR2 FQGNSA. The length of the CDR3 is 15 residues. The V end lost 6 bases, the J end lost 0 bases, and 9 bases lay between the germline ends. The CDR3 region is CASRQGPSGANVLTF. DNA of the CDR3: TGTGCCAGCAGGCAAGGGCCCTCTGGGGCCAACGTCCTGACTTTC.

This clonotype was seen a handful of times. CDR3 nucleotide sequence: TGTGCCAGCAGCCTACCGGACAGGGGAATCTACGAGCAGTACTTC. As protein: CASSLPDRGIYEQYF. The V call is TRBV7-9, the J call TRBJ2-7, with 9 bases matching TRBD1. Per the germline V gene, CDR1 is SEHNR and CDR2 is FQNEAQ (reference sequence). This CDR3 spans 15 amino acids. The V segment lost 5 bases and the J segment 3 bases; nucleotides outside the gene matches: 8.

At least ten counts were recorded for this clonotype. This rearrangement joins TRBV4-2 to TRBJ1-2; D might be TRBD1 (5 bases). CDR3 length equals 14 residues. From germline, CDR1 is LGHNA and CDR2 YNFKEQ. V lost 0 bases and J lost 3, with 8 bases in between. In DNA, the CDR3 is TGTGCCAGCAGCCAAGATCAGACAGACTATGGCTACACCTTC. Translation: CASSQDQTDYGYTF.

This clonotype appeared many times. This chain uses TRBV6-1 with TRBJ1-2; D possibly corresponds to TRBD1 (6 bases). CDR3 length equals 14 residues. Germline loops: CDR1 MNHNS, CDR2 SASEGT. V was trimmed by 7 bases and J by 2 bases, leaving 14 bases between them. The DNA for the CDR3 is TGTGCCAGCAATCGGAGGGGGTCCAACTATGGCTACACCTTC. Its protein is CASNRRGSNYGYTF.